This T cell receptor (beta chain) was sequenced for a study of OX40 agonist ivuxolimab in advanced cancers. Study background: Three individuals attained partial responses, comprising one hepatocellular carcinoma case and two cutaneous melanoma cases.

Trimming shortened V by 0 bases and J by 2 bases, and 9 bases separated the two germline ends. CDR3 length: 14 residues. In germline, CDR1 is SGDLS, CDR2 YYNGEE. Repertoires were generated with immunoSEQ multiplex PCR, while TCRdb's copy carries only in-frame clones and drops some. The sample yields some 80,000 clones, 94% seen once. Overall study findings and caveats: Within 6 weeks, CD4+ and CD8+ blood T cells expanded clonally at 0.1 to 3.0 mg/kg. The expanded peripheral T cells' antigen specificity was not determined. Average numbers of expanded clones were greater in CD8+ T cells than in CD4+.

A note on this clone: Its cognate antigen is unknown.

The V and J genes are TRBV9 and TRBJ2-7; D might be TRBD1 (5 bases). The receptor was derived from an adult with an advanced solid tumor such as melanoma, head and neck, liver or kidney cancer. The sequencing used CD4+ or CD8+ T cells sorted from blood, collected in a trial of the OX40 agonist ivuxolimab. The CDR3 is CASSVEGAPYEQYF. As DNA, the CDR3 is TGTGCCAGCAGCGTAGAAGGGGCACCCTACGAGCAGTACTTC.